This passage covers 17 T cell receptor beta chains from one sample sequenced in a study of blood T cell repertoires in COVID-19. The protocol was immunoSEQ multiplex PCR, while the TCRdb copy is restricted to in-frame clones and leaves out a portion. The sample consists of 75,000 or so clones, roughly four fifths of them appearing once. Source material: peripheral blood. The receptors were sampled from a woman aged 70-85 years with acute or convalescent COVID-19.

The chain carries TRBV27 and TRBJ2-6, with 7 bases matching TRBD1. The germline CDR1 and CDR2 sequences are MNHEY and SMNVEV (reference sequence). CDR3 length: 16 amino acids. V gave up 5 bases and J gave up 3 bases; unmatched junction bases: 7. Here the CDR3 DNA reads TGTGCCAGCAGTCTCGAAGGGGGCAGTGGGGCCAACGTCCTGACTTTC. Translating gives CASSLEGGSGANVLTF.

V is TRBV3-1 (or the pseudogene TRBV3-2) and J is TRBJ1-2, with D perhaps matching TRBD1 (5 bases). The ends were cut back, 0 bases at V and 4 bases at J, with 9 bases in the middle. Germline CDR1 and CDR2: LGHDT and YNNKEL (reference sequence). The CDR3 spans 14 residues. The CDR3 here is CASSQDGGIYGYTF. DNA for the CDR3: TGTGCCAGCAGCCAAGATGGGGGGATCTATGGCTACACCTTC.

The chain combines TRBV6-6 with TRBJ1-2; D not certain. Germline CDR1 and CDR2: MNHNY and SVGAGI (reference sequence). V was shortened by 4 bases and J by 7 bases, with 13 bases between the two germline ends. CDR3 length: 13 amino acids. The CDR3 region has the DNA TGTGCCAGCAGTTTATACGAGGACTCTGGCTACACCTTC. Amino acid sequence: CASSLYEDSGYTF.

This chain uses TRBV3-1 (or the pseudogene TRBV3-2) with TRBJ1-2; D might be TRBD1 (6 bases). The ends were cut back, 3 bases at V and 3 bases at J, with 11 bases in the middle. Germline V gives CDR1 LGHDT, CDR2 YNNKEL (reference sequence). The CDR3 is made up of 14 amino acids. CDR3 sequence: CASSHLQGYYGYTF. DNA for the CDR3: TGTGCCAGCAGCCATCTACAGGGATACTATGGCTACACCTTC.

V gene TRBV2 combines with J gene TRBJ1-5; D gene ambiguous. Germline V lookup: CDR1 SNHLY, CDR2 FYNNEI. V lost 5 bases and J 7 bases, leaving 12 bases between the germline ends. This CDR3 contains 13 residues. CDR3 DNA sequence: TGTGCCAGCAGTTACGGGAAAGAGCAGCCCCAGCATTTT. It specifies CASSYGKEQPQHF. Full variable domain (outside the CDR3, taken from reference TRBV2 and TRBJ1-5): EPEVTQTPSHQVTQMGQEVILRCVPISNHLYFYWYRQILGQKVEFLVSFYNNEISEKSEIFDDQFSVERPDGSNFTLKIRSTKLEDSAMYFCASSYGKEQPQHFGDGTRLSIL.

This chain connects TRBV28 to TRBJ2-2; TRBD1 is a possible D gene (6 bases). The germline gives CDR1 MDHEN, CDR2 SYDVKM. There are 14 residues in the CDR3. The V gene lost 6 bases and the J gene lost 4 bases, with 12 bases spanning the gap. The CDR3 DNA reads as TGTGCCAGCAGCCTGGACAGCTTCACCGGGGAGCTGTTTTTT. Translating gives CASSLDSFTGELFF.

The genes are TRBV21-1 and TRBJ2-1; the table's D gene call, TRBD2, was not cross checked with the DNA. TRBV21-1 is shown as a pseudogene. This CDR3 is 20 amino acids long. The CDR3 loop is CASSTRAGLAGRSSYNEQFF. The CDR3 DNA sequence: TGTGCCAGCAGCACGAGGGCGGGACTAGCGGGTAGGTCCTCCTACAATGAGCAGTTCTTC.

The V gene is TRBV10-3, the J gene TRBJ2-7, with 8 bases identical to TRBD1. This CDR3 region has 13 residues. Trimming removed 5 bases from V and 6 bases from J; junction bases left unmatched: 6. The germline CDR1 and CDR2 sequences are ENHRY and SYGVKD. CDR3 in amino acids: CAISQGAELEQYF. CDR3 sequence (DNA): TGTGCCATCAGTCAGGGGGCGGAACTCGAGCAGTACTTC.

Regarding this clone: Different DNA sequences within this sample yield the same CDR3. This sequence joins TRBV19 and TRBJ2-3; 7 bases line up with TRBD2. CDR3 size: 14 residues. V shed 3 bases and J 3 bases; nucleotides not matched to a gene: 3. Germline V gene sequence: CDR1 LNHDA, CDR2 SQIVND (reference sequence). In nucleotides, the CDR3 is TGTGCCAGTAGTATTGGCGGGAGTACAGATACGCAGTATTTT. Translating gives CASSIGGSTDTQYF.

J is TRBJ2-3 and V is TRBV6-6; 8 nucleotides align to TRBD2. The V segment lost 7 bases and the J segment 3 bases; nucleotides outside the gene matches: 9. CDR3 length: 15 residues. Germline V gene lookup returns CDR1 MNHNY and CDR2 SVGAGI (reference sequence). CDR3 nucleotides: TGTGCCAGCACGTATAGGAGCGGGGGAACAGATACGCAGTATTTT. Translating it yields CASTYRSGGTDTQYF.

The chain carries TRBV7-2 and TRBJ2-1; 8 bases line up with TRBD2. The CDR3 spans 16 residues. Losses at the gene ends were 2 bases for V and 3 bases for J; bases not matched to a gene: 6. The V gene's germline CDR1 is SGHTA and CDR2 FQGNSA. Written as DNA, the CDR3 is TGTGCCAGCAGCTTATTAGGGAGCGGGGGCTACAATGAGCAGTTCTTC. Translating gives CASSLLGSGGYNEQFF.

The chain uses TRBV2 and TRBJ1-3; 9 bases fit TRBD1. Trimming took 7 bases from V and 4 from J; bases not matched to a gene: 5. CDR3 length: 14 amino acids. Looked up from germline, CDR1 is SNHLY and CDR2 is FYNNEI. This CDR3 reads CASKGQGDGNTIYF. The CDR3 region has the DNA TGTGCCAGCAAGGGACAGGGCGACGGAAACACCATATATTTT. Based on the CDR3 plus reference TRBV2 and TRBJ1-3, the full variable domain is EPEVTQTPSHQVTQMGQEVILRCVPISNHLYFYWYRQILGQKVEFLVSFYNNEISEKSEIFDDQFSVERPDGSNFTLKIRSTKLEDSAMYFCASKGQGDGNTIYFGEGSWLTVV.

The V gene is TRBV9, the J gene TRBJ2-7; 7 nucleotides agree with TRBD1. The V segment lost 0 bases and the J segment 3 bases; nucleotides outside the gene matches: 3. Germline CDR1 SGDLS, CDR2 YYNGEE. This CDR3 comprises 14 residues. The CDR3 here is CASSVGQGDYEQYF. DNA of the CDR3: TGTGCCAGCAGCGTAGGACAGGGTGACTACGAGCAGTACTTC.

This clone has only a few counts. This sequence joins TRBV3-1 (or the pseudogene TRBV3-2) and TRBJ1-3; maybe TRBD1 (5 bases). Trimming took 4 bases from V and 0 from J, leaving 31 bases between them. The CDR3 loop spans 22 amino acids. Germline V gene sequence: CDR1 LGHDT, CDR2 YNNKEL (reference sequence). The CDR3: CASSPRRPRGSPTQNSGNTIYF. In nucleotides, the CDR3 is TGTGCCAGCAGCCCAAGACGGCCTCGGGGGTCTCCAACACAGAACTCTGGAAACACCATATATTTT.

The gene calls are TRBV2 and TRBJ1-2; D is ambiguous. The CDR3 spans 13 residues. The germline V gene encodes CDR1 SNHLY and CDR2 FYNNEI. Trimming stripped 2 bases from V and 7 bases from J, with 11 bases between. The CDR3 protein is CASSESRGFGYTF. The DNA for the CDR3 is TGTGCCAGCAGTGAATCTCGCGGTTTTGGCTACACCTTC.

The chain has TRBV5-5 and TRBJ1-5; D is unclear. The CDR3 runs to 15 residues. Germline V gene sequence: CDR1 SGHKS, CDR2 YYEKEE (reference sequence). Trimming cost V 4 bases and J 2 bases, with 13 bases left between them. CDR3 DNA sequence: TGTGCCAGCAGCCAGGCCCGTTCGGGCAATCAGCCCCAGCATTTT. Translated: CASSQARSGNQPQHF.

The chain uses TRBV19 and TRBJ1-3; weak D call: TRBD1 (5 bases). This CDR3 contains 15 residues. Germline V gene lookup returns CDR1 LNHDA and CDR2 SQIVND (reference sequence). Trimming left V 4 bases short and J 0 bases short, with 10 bases between. CDR3 loop: CASSRQRFSGNTIYF. Here the CDR3 DNA reads TGTGCCAGTAGTAGACAGAGATTCTCTGGAAACACCATATATTTT.